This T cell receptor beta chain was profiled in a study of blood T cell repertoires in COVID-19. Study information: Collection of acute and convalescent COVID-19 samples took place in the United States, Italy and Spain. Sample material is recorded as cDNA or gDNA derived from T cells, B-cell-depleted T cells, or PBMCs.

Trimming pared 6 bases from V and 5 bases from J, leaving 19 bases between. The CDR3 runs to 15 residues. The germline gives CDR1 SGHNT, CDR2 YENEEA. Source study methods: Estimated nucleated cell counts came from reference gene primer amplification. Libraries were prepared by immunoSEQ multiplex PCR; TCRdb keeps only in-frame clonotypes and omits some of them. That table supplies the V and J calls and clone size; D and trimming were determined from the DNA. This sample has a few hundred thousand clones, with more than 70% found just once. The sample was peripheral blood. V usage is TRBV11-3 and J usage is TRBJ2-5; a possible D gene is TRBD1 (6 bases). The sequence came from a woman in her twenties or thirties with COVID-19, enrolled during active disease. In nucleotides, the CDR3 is TGTGCCAGCAGACACCGGGACACGGCCGTGGAGACCCAGTACTTC. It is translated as CASRHRDTAVETQYF.